The rows below give T cell receptor beta chains drawn from one sample of a study of post-analysis software for immune sequencing data. Each CDR3 protein is one row after TCRdb ran MiXCR on the PCR reads. The profile shows roughly 800,000 distinct CDR3 sequences, roughly 50% of them singletons. Sequencing was done on a sample of blood. These receptors came from a girl under 18 with multiple sclerosis. CDR3s include the opening cysteine and the closing phenylalanine or tryptophan. D genes are given only for firm matches. Size is omitted from some rows. Given values are once, few, many or a class for expanded clones.

TGCGCCAGCGGGAAAGGCGACTACGAGCAGTACTTC CASGKGDYEQYF TRBJ2-7 . . TRBV5-1
TGCGCCAGCAGCTTACAGCGGGAGACCGGGGAGCTGTTTTTT CASSLQRETGELFF TRBJ2-2 TRBD2 . TRBV5-1
TGTGCCAGCAGCTTATTTAAACAGGGGTCTGACGAGCAGTACTTC CASSLFKQGSDEQYF TRBJ2-7 TRBD1 . TRBV13
TGCAGCGTTGAAGATGGCGGGGTGGCCTACAATGAGCAGTTCTTC CSVEDGGVAYNEQFF TRBJ2-1 . . TRBV29-1
TGTGCCAGCAGCCCCCGCGCCACAGATACGCAGTATTTT CASSPRATDTQYF TRBJ2-3 . . TRBV7-3
TGTGCCACCAGTGATCCGGGACAGGGGGCTGCAGATACGCAGTATTTT CATSDPGQGAADTQYF TRBJ2-3 TRBD1 . TRBV24-1
TGTGCCAGCAGTCCGACTGGGACAGTAGGCTCATCAGTTTCCCTCTACGAGCAGTACTTC CASSPTGTVGSSVSLYEQYF TRBJ2-7 TRBD1 . TRBV6-1
TGCAGCGTTGAAGAAGGCGGCGACTCCTACAATGAGCAGTTCTTC CSVEEGGDSYNEQFF TRBJ2-1 . few TRBV29-1
TGCAGCGTTGATCGGTCTAGCGGAAACAATGAGCAGTTCTTC CSVDRSSGNNEQFF TRBJ2-1 TRBD2 . TRBV29-1
TGCAGTGCTCCAGCGGGAGAGGGTACAGATACGCAGTATTTT CSAPAGEGTDTQYF TRBJ2-3 TRBD2 . TRBV20-1
TGTGCCAGCAGCTTAGAGTCAGCAGGCTCTGGGGCCAACGTCCTGACTTTC CASSLESAGSGANVLTF TRBJ2-6 . few TRBV7-2
TGTGCCAGCAGCTTGGTGGTAGACGGCACAGATACGCAGTATTTT CASSLVVDGTDTQYF TRBJ2-3 . once TRBV5-6
TGTGCCAGCAGCTCGTCAGGACAGGGAAGTGACGAGCAGTACTTT CASSSSGQGSDEQYF TRBJ2-7 TRBD1 . TRBV5-5
TGTGCCAGCAGTTTGAGTAGTCGGTCAGTGCAGTACTTC CASSLSSRSVQYF TRBJ2-7 . . TRBV28
TGTGCCAGCAGTAAATCCTTGGGGCGGCTGGAGACCCAGTACTTC CASSKSLGRLETQYF TRBJ2-5 . few TRBV28
TGTGCCAGCAGCTTCGACAGGGGTTGGTACGAGCAGTACTTC CASSFDRGWYEQYF TRBJ2-7 TRBD1 . TRBV12-3/TRBV12-4
TGTGCCAGCAGCTTAGGACTAGCGGGCACCGGGGAGCTGTTTTTT CASSLGLAGTGELFF TRBJ2-2 TRBD2 . TRBV11-2
TGTGCCAGCACCGCGGGAGCGGGCCGGGGCTACACCTTC CASTAGAGRGYTF TRBJ1-2 . few TRBV27
TGTGCCAGCAGCTTAGCGTTTGGCCCCCGGCAGGGTGAGCAGTTCTTC CASSLAFGPRQGEQFF TRBJ2-1 . . TRBV7-2
TGTGCCAGCAGTCCCCGGGGGCTCTCCTACGAGCAGTACTTC CASSPRGLSYEQYF TRBJ2-7 . . TRBV7-8
TGTGCCAGCAGTTACGGGTTGGACCACTCAGGGCGTACAGATACACAGTATTTT CASSYGLDHSGRTDTQYF TRBJ2-3 . . TRBV6-5
TGTGCCAGCTGGGACAGGACTAGCGGGCAAGAGACCCAGTACTTC CASWDRTSGQETQYF TRBJ2-5 TRBD2 . TRBV6-1
TGTGCCAGCTCACCACAGCGGGTCAGCGCCTACGAGCAGTACTTC CASSPQRVSAYEQYF TRBJ2-7 . few TRBV18
TGTGCCAGCAGCCAAGTTGGTGACAATGAGCAGTTCTTC CASSQVGDNEQFF TRBJ2-1 . . TRBV4-2
TGTGCCAGCAGCTTGGGACTAGCCTTGGATACGCAGTATTTT CASSLGLALDTQYF TRBJ2-3 TRBD2 few TRBV7-3
TGTGCCAGCAGCCGTACCCCGGGGCCAAACAATGAGCAGTTCTTC CASSRTPGPNNEQFF TRBJ2-1 . . TRBV14
TGCAGTGCTAGAGAGGGGCAGGGGTGGTCACCCCTCCACTTT CSAREGQGWSPLHF TRBJ1-6 . . TRBV20-1
TGCAGTGCTAGACTTCGGGGATCCACAGATACGCAGTATTTT CSARLRGSTDTQYF TRBJ2-3 . few TRBV20-1
TGTGCCAGTAGAATGGGGACCTACTTCCTCAATGAGCAGTTCTTC CASRMGTYFLNEQFF TRBJ2-1 . . TRBV19